The rows below give T cell receptor beta chains drawn from one sample of a study of CD8 T cells in ankylosing spondylitis. TCRdb re-analysed the 5' RACE reads in MiXCR, keeping a single row per CDR3 protein. Seen here are around 140,000 distinct CDR3 sequences, approximately 10% observed once, and the top ten hold around 4.1%. Sequenced: blood, either unsorted or a sorted T cell fraction (not recorded which). All receptors come from a female donor with ankylosing spondylitis or in good health (not recorded which). Both conserved end residues are part of each CDR3. The D gene is left open where the match is weak. Clone size is shown for a subset of rows, as once, few, many or a class of expanded clone.

>many|TRBJ1-1|.|TRBV7-9
TGTGCCACCACTCAGTCAGAGAACACTGAAGCTTTCTTT
CATTQSENTEAFF
>.|TRBJ2-7|TRBD1|TRBV29-1
TGCAGCGCCTTGGGACAGACCTACGAGCAGTACTTC
CSALGQTYEQYF
>many|TRBJ2-3|.|TRBV7-2
TGTGCCAGCAGCTTTCGAGAATCTGATACGCAGTATTTT
CASSFRESDTQYF
>.|TRBJ2-7|.|TRBV4-1
TGCGCCAGCAGCCAAGAGCGAGGTCCTCTGGAGCAGTACTTC
CASSQERGPLEQYF
>many|TRBJ2-3|.|TRBV30
TGTGCCTGGAGTGTACCCGGGGATATGAGCACAGATACGCAGTATTTT
CAWSVPGDMSTDTQYF
>many|TRBJ1-5|.|TRBV19
TGTGCCAGTAGTATTGGAGCGAGCAATCAGCCCCAGCATTTT
CASSIGASNQPQHF
>few|TRBJ2-6|.|TRBV24-1
TGTGCCACCAGTGATTCCAGTGCAGGGGCCAACGTCCTGACTTTC
CATSDSSAGANVLTF
>many|TRBJ2-1|.|TRBV29-1
TGCAGCGTTGAAGGTGTCGAGAGCGGCTCCTACAATGAGCAGTTCTTC
CSVEGVESGSYNEQFF
>.|TRBJ1-1|TRBD1|TRBV5-1
TGCGCCAGCAGCCCGGGACAGACGAACACTGAAGCTTTCTTT
CASSPGQTNTEAFF
>.|TRBJ1-1|.|TRBV3-1
TGTGCCAGCAGCCAAGGAGAAGGGGGGTCCACTGAAGCTTTCTTT
CASSQGEGGSTEAFF
>many|TRBJ1-1|.|TRBV29-1
TGCAGCCTACGAGCGGGAACTGAAGCTTTCTTT
CSLRAGTEAFF
>many|TRBJ2-3|TRBD2|TRBV5-1
TGCGCCAGCAGCCGGGGACTAGCGGCCCGCACAGATACGCAGTATTTT
CASSRGLAARTDTQYF
>few|TRBJ2-1|TRBD2|TRBV5-1
TGCGCCAGCCGCGGACTAGCGGGAGGGGATGAGCAGTTCTTC
CASRGLAGGDEQFF
>many|TRBJ1-1|.|TRBV13
TGTGCCAGCAGCCGGGGTAGGCCGAACACTGAAGCTTTCTTT
CASSRGRPNTEAFF
>few|TRBJ1-2|.|TRBV18
TGTGCCAGCTCACCACCGAGCAGGGCACCCTCTTATGGCTACACCTTC
CASSPPSRAPSYGYTF
>.|TRBJ2-5|.|TRBV7-2
TGTGCCAGCAGCTTAGACGGTCCAGGGCTCAGGGCCCAGTACTTC
CASSLDGPGLRAQYF
>many|TRBJ2-1|.|TRBV21-1
TGTGCCAGCAGCACCAGGGCCTACAATGAGCAGTTCTTC
CASSTRAYNEQFF
>many|TRBJ1-1|.|TRBV5-1
TGCGCCAGCAGCATTGACAGTTCGGGGGGCACTGAAGCTTTCTTT
CASSIDSSGGTEAFF
>many|TRBJ2-2|.|TRBV6-4
TGTGCCAGCAGTGACCTTTACACCGGGGAGCTGTTTTTT
CASSDLYTGELFF
>many|TRBJ2-3|.|TRBV24-1
TGTGCCACCAGTCATGATGTACAGGCTAGCACAGATACGCAGTATTTT
CATSHDVQASTDTQYF
>few|TRBJ2-3|.|TRBV29-1
TGCAGCGTTCCAGATGGGGGTACAGATACGCAGTATTTT
CSVPDGGTDTQYF
>many|TRBJ2-5|.|TRBV29-1
TGCAGCGTTCAAAACAGAGAGACCCAGTACTTC
CSVQNRETQYF
>many|TRBJ1-1|.|TRBV27
TGTGCCAGCTCCCCCTGGGGGATGAACACTGAAGCTTTCTTT
CASSPWGMNTEAFF